The 5 T cell receptor beta chains given below trace back to one sample, sequenced in a study of CXCR3-negative and CXCR3-positive naive CD8 T cells. The libraries of TRB cDNA were constructed through 5' RACE using UMI labels. Using the 5' RACE reads, TCRdb records one entry per CDR3 protein without DNA. The sample features 130,000 or so distinct CDR3 sequences, with approximately 0.29% in its top ten. Sequencing was carried out using naive CXCR3- CD8+ T cells from blood. Subset described: CD45RO-CCR7+CD27+CD95- naive CD8+ T cells lacking CXCR3 (TNR3-). These receptors were obtained from a human donor in good health. Some clones in this sample may be carry-over from other donors' samples.

The chain uses TRBV5-6 and TRBJ2-7. The CDR3 consists of 14 residues. Germline V gene sequence: CDR1 SGHDT, CDR2 YYEEEE. The CDR3 protein is CASSSGQALHEQYF.

The chain links TRBV7-2 to TRBJ2-7. The CDR3 spans 14 residues. Germline V gives CDR1 SGHTA, CDR2 FQGNSA. This chain's CDR3 is CASSLLVSAYEQYF.

The rearrangement joins TRBV6-5 to TRBJ1-4; TCRdb lists TRBD1, though no DNA is available to test this call. The CDR3 has 15 amino acids. The germline V gene has CDR1 MNHEY and CDR2 SVGAGI. The CDR3: CASSYGTGPNEKLFF.

The J gene is TRBJ1-2, the V gene TRBV6-6; TCRdb's D call, TRBD1, is unchecked because there is no DNA. CDR3 length equals 16 residues. Germline-derived CDR1 and CDR2 are MNHNY and SVGAGI (reference sequence). Here the CDR3 reads CASSLTGADANYGYTF.

V is TRBV29-1 and J is TRBJ2-1; no DNA is available, so the TRBD2 call from TCRdb remains unchecked. The CDR3 runs 15 residues. In germline, CDR1 is SQVTM, CDR2 ANQGSEA. CDR3 loop: CSVWGASGFRDEQFF.